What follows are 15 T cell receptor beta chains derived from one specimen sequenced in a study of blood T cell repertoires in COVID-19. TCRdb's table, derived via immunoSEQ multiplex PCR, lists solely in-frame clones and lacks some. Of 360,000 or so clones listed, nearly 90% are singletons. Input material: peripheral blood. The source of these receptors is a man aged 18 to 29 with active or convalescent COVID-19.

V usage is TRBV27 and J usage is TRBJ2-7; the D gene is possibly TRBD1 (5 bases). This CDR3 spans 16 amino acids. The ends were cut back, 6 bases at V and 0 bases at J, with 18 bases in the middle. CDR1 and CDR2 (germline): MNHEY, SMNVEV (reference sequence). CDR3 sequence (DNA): TGTGCCAGCAGCATAAAGGGGAACCGGCCCTCCTACGAGCAGTACTTC. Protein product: CASSIKGNRPSYEQYF.

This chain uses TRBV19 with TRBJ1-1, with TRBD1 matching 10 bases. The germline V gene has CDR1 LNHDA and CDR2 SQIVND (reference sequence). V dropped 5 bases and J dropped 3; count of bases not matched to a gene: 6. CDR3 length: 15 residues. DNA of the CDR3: TGTGCCAGTAGTTACCGACAGGGGGCGGACACTGAAGCTTTCTTT. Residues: CASSYRQGADTEAFF.

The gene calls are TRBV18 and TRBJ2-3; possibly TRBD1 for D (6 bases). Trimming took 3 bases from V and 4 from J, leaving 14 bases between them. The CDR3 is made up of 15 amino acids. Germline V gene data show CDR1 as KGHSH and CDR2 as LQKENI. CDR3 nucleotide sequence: TGTGCCAGCTCACCCTTTGTGGGGGCGGCAGATACGCAGTATTTT. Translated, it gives CASSPFVGAADTQYF. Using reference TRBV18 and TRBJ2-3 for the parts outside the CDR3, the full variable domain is NAGVMQNPRHLVRRRGQEARLRCSPMKGHSHVYWYRQLPEEGLKFMVYLQKENIIDESGMPKERFSAEFPKEGPSILRIQQVVRGDSAAYFCASSPFVGAADTQYFGPGTRLTVL.

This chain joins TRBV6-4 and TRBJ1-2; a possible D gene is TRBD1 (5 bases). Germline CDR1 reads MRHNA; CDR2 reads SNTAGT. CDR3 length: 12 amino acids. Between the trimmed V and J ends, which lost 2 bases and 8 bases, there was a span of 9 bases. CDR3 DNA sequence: TGTGCCAGCAGTGACCGGGGGTACGGCTACACCTTC. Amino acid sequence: CASSDRGYGYTF.

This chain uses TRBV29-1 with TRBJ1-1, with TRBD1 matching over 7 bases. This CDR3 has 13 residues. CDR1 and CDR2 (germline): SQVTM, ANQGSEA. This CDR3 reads CSGQAGMNTEAFF. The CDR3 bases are TGCAGTGGACAGGCCGGCATGAACACTGAAGCTTTCTTT.

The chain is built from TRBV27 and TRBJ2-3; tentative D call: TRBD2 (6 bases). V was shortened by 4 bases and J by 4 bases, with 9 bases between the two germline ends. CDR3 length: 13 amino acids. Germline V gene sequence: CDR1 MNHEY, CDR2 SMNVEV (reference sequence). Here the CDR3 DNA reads TGTGCCAGCAGTTCCGGGAGCGCAGATACGCAGTATTTT. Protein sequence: CASSSGSADTQYF.

The CDR3 spells CASTTGGGPNYGYTF. CDR3 in DNA: TGCGCCAGCACCACGGGCGGGGGGCCCAACTATGGCTACACCTTC. The chain is built from TRBV5-1 and TRBJ1-2, with a weak D call TRBD1 (6 bases). Germline CDR1 reads SGHRS; CDR2 reads YFSETQ. The CDR3 has 15 amino acids. The V and J ends lost 6 bases and 2 bases respectively, with 17 bases between them.

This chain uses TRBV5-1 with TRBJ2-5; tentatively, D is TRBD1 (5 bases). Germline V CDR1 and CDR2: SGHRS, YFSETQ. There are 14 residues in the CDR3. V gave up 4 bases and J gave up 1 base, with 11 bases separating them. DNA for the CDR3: TGCGCCAGCAGCAGAAGACAGCCCCAAGAGACCCAGTACTTC. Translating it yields CASSRRQPQETQYF.

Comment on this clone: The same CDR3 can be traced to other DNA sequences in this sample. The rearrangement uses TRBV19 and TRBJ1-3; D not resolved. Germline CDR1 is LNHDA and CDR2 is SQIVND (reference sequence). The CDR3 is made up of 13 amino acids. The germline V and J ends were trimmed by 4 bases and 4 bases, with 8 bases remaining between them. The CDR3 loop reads CASSRSSGNTIYF. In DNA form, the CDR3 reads TGTGCCAGTAGTAGGAGTTCAGGAAACACCATATATTTT.

The chain's CDR3 is CASSAGQGITEAFF. CDR3 nucleotides: TGTGCCAGCAGCGCGGGACAGGGTATCACTGAAGCTTTCTTT. This chain connects TRBV5-8 to TRBJ1-1; 9 nucleotides match TRBD1. Trimming took 4 bases from V and 4 from J; bases not matched to a gene: 5. Germline V lookup: CDR1 SGHTS, CDR2 YDEGEE. CDR3 length: 14 amino acids.

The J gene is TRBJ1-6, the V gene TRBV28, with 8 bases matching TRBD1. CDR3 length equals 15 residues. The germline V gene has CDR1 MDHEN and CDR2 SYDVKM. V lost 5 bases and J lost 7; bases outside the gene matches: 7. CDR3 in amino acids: CASSATGAGNSPLHF. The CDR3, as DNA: TGTGCCAGCAGTGCGACAGGGGCAGGAAATTCACCCCTCCACTTT.

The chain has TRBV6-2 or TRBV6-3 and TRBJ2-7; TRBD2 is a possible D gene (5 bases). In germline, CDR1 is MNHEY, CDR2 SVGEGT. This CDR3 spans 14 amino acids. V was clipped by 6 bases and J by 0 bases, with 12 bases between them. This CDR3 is CASSRPGSSYEQYF. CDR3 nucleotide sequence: TGTGCCAGCAGCCGGCCGGGGAGCTCCTACGAGCAGTACTTC.

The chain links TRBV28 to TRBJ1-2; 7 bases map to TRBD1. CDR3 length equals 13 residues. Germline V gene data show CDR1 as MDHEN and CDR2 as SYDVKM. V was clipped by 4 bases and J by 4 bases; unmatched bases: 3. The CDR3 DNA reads TGTGCCAGCAGTTCCGGGACAGTCTATGGCTACACCTTC. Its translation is CASSSGTVYGYTF.

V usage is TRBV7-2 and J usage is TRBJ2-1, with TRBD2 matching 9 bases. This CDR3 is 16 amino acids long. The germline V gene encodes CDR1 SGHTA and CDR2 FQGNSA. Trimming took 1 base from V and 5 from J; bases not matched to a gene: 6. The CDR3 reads CASSLGISGGNNEQFF. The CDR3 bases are TGTGCCAGCAGCTTAGGAATTAGCGGGGGAAACAATGAGCAGTTCTTC.

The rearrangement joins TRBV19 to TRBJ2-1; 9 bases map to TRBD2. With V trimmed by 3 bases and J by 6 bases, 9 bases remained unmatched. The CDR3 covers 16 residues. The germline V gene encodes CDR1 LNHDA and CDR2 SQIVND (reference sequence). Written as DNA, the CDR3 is TGTGCCAGTAGTATCGTTAGCGGGAGCCCACTCAATGAGCAGTTCTTC. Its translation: CASSIVSGSPLNEQFF.